The rows below give T cell receptor beta chains drawn from one sample of a study of CXCR3-negative and CXCR3-positive naive CD8 T cells. After re-calling the 5' RACE reads, TCRdb lists one entry per CDR3 protein, DNA absent. The specimen's table records tens of thousands of distinct CDR3 sequences. Sequencing was done on a sample of naive CXCR3+ CD8+ T cells from blood. Receptor source: a human donor in good health. Some clones in this sample may be carry-over from other donors' samples. CDR3s include the opening cysteine and the closing phenylalanine or tryptophan. The order of the fields is CDR3 length, V gene, J gene, CDR3 protein.

12,TRBV27,TRBJ1-5,CASGGGTRPQHF
20,TRBV21-1,TRBJ1-2,CASSRAAGQGVVVVTYGYTF
16,TRBV6-4,TRBJ2-1,CASSDSTGESYNEQFF
13,TRBV29-1,TRBJ2-1,CSGERGGLDEQFF
14,TRBV10-3,TRBJ1-5,CAISDGQGSQPQHF
13,TRBV6-6,TRBJ1-5,CASSYGGNQPQHF
16,TRBV6-2/TRBV6-3,TRBJ2-7,CASRPWGTSASYEQYF
12,TRBV13,TRBJ2-3,CASSLASDTQYF
12,TRBV11-2,TRBJ2-1,CASSLNRNEQFF
14,TRBV7-7,TRBJ2-1,CASSQDWPGNEQFF
12,TRBV12-3/TRBV12-4,TRBJ2-5,CASSSGLETQYF
14,TRBV28,TRBJ1-1,CASSKRSQVWEAFF
14,TRBV3-1,TRBJ2-5,CASSQSEEQETQYF
17,TRBV5-5,TRBJ2-7,CASSLFLPETGSYEQYF
14,TRBV20-1,TRBJ2-5,CSAGKTGTQETQYF
14,TRBV6-2/TRBV6-3,TRBJ1-1,CASSNGQGVLRAFF
13,TRBV4-3,TRBJ2-3,CASSQRNTDTQYF
14,TRBV7-9,TRBJ2-2,CASSRTGIAGELFF
13,TRBV6-2/TRBV6-3,TRBJ2-2,CASSRGGTGELFF
14,TRBV5-1,TRBJ2-1,CASSLTSAYNEQFF
17,TRBV5-1,TRBJ2-6,CASSQGGHISGANVLTF
12,TRBV29-1,TRBJ2-1,CSVMTGGDEQFF
12,TRBV28,TRBJ2-7,CASSSDSYERYF
13,TRBV5-1,TRBJ2-1,CASSLADGGLPFF
12,TRBV27,TRBJ1-5,CASSYPNQPQHF
15,TRBV7-9,TRBJ1-1,CASSWPGRGNTEAFF
13,TRBV27,TRBJ2-7,CASSPGNYYEQYF
14,TRBV5-1,TRBJ2-7,CASSLVDNSYEQYF
13,TRBV29-1,TRBJ1-4,CSVELEPNEKLFF
16,TRBV6-5,TRBJ2-4,CASSYGVGPYPNIQYF
12,TRBV7-6,TRBJ2-7,CASSSRFYEQYF
14,TRBV6-2/TRBV6-3,TRBJ2-1,CASSYDGLENEQFF
16,TRBV14,TRBJ2-1,CASSQPRLAGDNEQFF
14,TRBV7-2,TRBJ2-1,CASSSLSSGSGGFF
12,TRBV7-9,TRBJ1-2,CASSRTGQGYTF
14,TRBV10-3,TRBJ1-2,CAISESAPSYGYTF
17,TRBV24-1,TRBJ2-2,CATSETRRDENTGELFF
14,TRBV27,TRBJ2-7,CASSLSTGTYEQYF
16,TRBV11-1,TRBJ2-1,CASSLAVAGDDNEQFF
16,TRBV6-2/TRBV6-3,TRBJ2-5,CASSSWTSGRHETQYF
19,TRBV4-3,TRBJ2-7,CASSPREWPGPDHPYEQYF
13,TRBV12-3/TRBV12-4,TRBJ2-4,CASSFLAGDIQYF
18,TRBV29-1,TRBJ2-3,CSVEGYTASGGYTDTQYF
13,TRBV20-1,TRBJ1-2,CSARDPEGYGYTF
14,TRBV29-1,TRBJ1-2,CSVELEGGDYGYTF
14,TRBV29-1,TRBJ1-5,CSVESGQGIGPQHF
13,TRBV29-1,TRBJ2-7,CSVMGQDYYEQYF
16,TRBV7-9,TRBJ2-2,CASSPGLSSNTGELFF
14,TRBV28,TRBJ2-1,CASTGDPQYNEQFF
19,TRBV5-6,TRBJ2-1,CASGSRDRGLLADIGEQFF
15,TRBV20-1,TRBJ2-7,CSARDDGLAIYEQYF
14,TRBV12-3/TRBV12-4,TRBJ1-4,CASSFDRKGEKLFF
16,TRBV10-1,TRBJ1-2,CASRRHYGTVLYGYAF
15,TRBV29-1,TRBJ2-1,CSVEWWKSERNEQFF